This entry features one T cell receptor beta chain sequence. The data originate from a study of blood T cell repertoires in COVID-19. Turning to the study itself: Material from acute and convalescent COVID-19 was sourced from the United States, Italy and Spain.

Produced via immunoSEQ multiplex PCR; TCRdb's table is partial and in-frame only. The data show 200,000 to 300,000 clones, 70% to 90% seen once. Germline values: CDR1 SNHLY, CDR2 FYNNEI. The CDR3 sequence is 16 residues long. V shed 10 bases and J shed 8 bases, with 26 bases lying between them. Participants spanned ages about 18 to 90 years and resided in fewer than 30 US areas. Each participant's cohort was designated according to participant-reported clinical history. This clonotype was sampled from a woman between 35 and 50 years old with acute COVID-19. The sequencing input was PBMCs or T cells enriched from blood (not recorded which). The chain is built from TRBV2 and TRBJ1-4; no reliable D call. CDR3 region: CATLWDKEDQREKLFF. The CDR3 DNA reads as TGTGCCACCCTGTGGGATAAGGAGGACCAGCGGGAAAAACTGTTTTTT.